These 20 T cell receptor beta chains were all obtained from the same sample, sequenced in a study of vaccination effects on CD4 cells after COVID-19. Sequencing was performed with immunoSEQ multiplex PCR; in TCRdb, only in-frame clones are kept and a portion is missing. The data contain around 69,000 clones, around 74% of them singletons. Ahead of sequencing, the ViraFEST assay grew antigen-specific CD4+ T cells using viral peptide pools. With more than nine days of culture completed, CD4+ T cells were isolated. Each participant received a vaccine that was either BNT162b2 or mRNA-1273, given as two doses. These receptors' targets are unknown. Sequenced material: CD4+ T cells from PBMCs cultured with HCoV-229E spike peptides, taken after COVID-19 vaccination. Every receptor here comes from a human donor who received a COVID-19 vaccine.

The rearrangement joins TRBV7-9 to TRBJ2-4; D may be TRBD1 (5 bases). There are 15 residues in the CDR3. Germline CDR1 and CDR2: SEHNR and FQNEAQ (reference sequence). The ends were cut back, 4 bases at V and 3 bases at J, with 13 bases in the middle. The CDR3 is CASSYLQGGKNIQYF. In DNA, the CDR3 is TGTGCCAGCAGCTACCTCCAGGGTGGCAAAAACATTCAGTACTTC.

This clone was seen once. The V gene is TRBV27, the J gene TRBJ2-1; 15 bases match TRBD2. The V segment lost 5 bases and the J segment 8 bases; nucleotides outside the gene matches: 10. The germline gives CDR1 MNHEY, CDR2 SMNVEV (reference sequence). The CDR3 contains 17 residues. For the CDR3, the DNA is TGTGCCAGCAGTCCAAGGACTAGCGGGGGGGCGGGCCATGAGCAGTTCTTC. Translating it yields CASSPRTSGGAGHEQFF.

The chain uses TRBV11-3 and TRBJ2-1, with TRBD1 matching 8 bases. CDR3 size: 14 residues. Germline V lookup: CDR1 SGHNT, CDR2 YENEEA. Trimming took 4 bases from V and 5 from J; bases not matched to a gene: 4. CDR3 DNA sequence: TGTGCCAGCAGCTCCGGACAGGGCCACAATGAGCAGTTCTTC. Its translation is CASSSGQGHNEQFF.

V is TRBV4-1 and J is TRBJ1-4; possibly TRBD1 for D (5 bases). The CDR3 spans 12 residues. V was pared by 6 bases and J by 7 bases, with 9 bases between. CDR1 and CDR2 (germline): MGHRA, YSYEKL. CDR3 nucleotide sequence: TGCGCCAGCAGGGGGCAATCTGAAAAACTGTTTTTT. Its protein is CASRGQSEKLFF.

The chain is built from TRBV20-1 and TRBJ2-3; D gene unclear. V was clipped by 6 bases and J by 3 bases, with 4 bases between them. This CDR3 is 10 amino acids long. CDR1 and CDR2 from the germline V gene are DFQATT and SNEGSKA (reference sequence). CDR3 sequence: CSAITDTQYF. The CDR3, as DNA: TGCAGTGCGATTACAGATACGCAGTATTTT.

The V gene is TRBV18, the J gene TRBJ2-3; 8 bases fit TRBD1. The V gene's germline CDR1 is KGHSH and CDR2 LQKENI. Losses at the gene ends were 3 bases for V and 1 base for J; bases not matched to a gene: 12. The CDR3 extends over 18 amino acids. CDR3 nucleotides: TGTGCCAGCTCACCTTCCAGGGGGCGGAAGCCCCGCACAGATACGCAGTATTTT. This codes for CASSPSRGRKPRTDTQYF.

This clone showed up just once. V is TRBV15 and J is TRBJ2-3, with D tentatively TRBD2 (6 bases). Trimming took off 5 bases at V and 2 bases at J, with 11 bases between the two ends. This CDR3 has 14 amino acids. CDR1 is LNHNV and CDR2 is YYDKDF in the germline V gene (reference sequence). CDR3: CATSLGLYTDTQYF. As DNA, the CDR3 is TGTGCCACCAGCCTAGGACTATACACAGATACGCAGTATTTT.

This clone appeared once. CDR3 protein: CASRPLGGKEETQYF. As DNA, the CDR3 is TGTGCCAGTAGACCCTTGGGGGGCAAAGAAGAGACCCAGTACTTC. The rearrangement joins TRBV19 to TRBJ2-5; D is perhaps TRBD1 or TRBD2 (6 bases each). In germline, CDR1 is LNHDA, CDR2 SQIVND (reference sequence). The CDR3 sequence is 15 residues long. V lost 6 bases, J lost 3 bases, and 17 bases lay in between.

The chain links TRBV15 to TRBJ2-3; 9 nucleotides agree with TRBD1. CDR1 and CDR2 (germline): LNHNV, YYDKDF (reference sequence). This CDR3 has 16 residues. Unmatched junction bases numbered 10, after V lost 4 bases and J lost 5 bases. The CDR3 region has the DNA TGTGCCACCAGCACCCCTCGACAGGGGGTGGGAGATACGCAGTATTTT. Amino acid sequence: CATSTPRQGVGDTQYF.

The V gene is TRBV21-1, the J gene TRBJ1-3. TRBV21-1 is annotated as a pseudogene. The CDR3 contains 13 residues. This CDR3 reads CASRPGCGNTIYF. The CDR3 DNA follows: TGTGCCAGCCGGCCGGGGTGTGGAAACACCATATATTTT.

The chain employs TRBV19 and TRBJ1-5; 7 nucleotides align to TRBD1. Germline lookup yields CDR1 LNHDA and CDR2 SQIVND (reference sequence). Trimming took 5 bases from V and 6 from J; bases not matched to a gene: 1. This CDR3 region has 12 residues. This CDR3 reads CASSPGGQPQHF. The CDR3 DNA reads as TGTGCCAGTAGTCCAGGGGGTCAGCCCCAGCATTTT.

The V gene is TRBV6-4, the J gene TRBJ2-3, with 7 positions matching TRBD1. In germline, CDR1 is MRHNA, CDR2 SNTAGT. The junction had 2 bases not matched to a gene; V was cut back by 0 bases and J by 2 bases. The CDR3 runs to 15 residues. CDR3 loop: CASSDSGTDTDTQYF. In DNA, the CDR3 is TGTGCCAGCAGTGACTCGGGGACAGACACAGATACGCAGTATTTT.

This clone was detected only a few times. This sequence joins TRBV28 and TRBJ2-4, with D unclear. The CDR3 consists of 16 residues. Trimming took 0 bases from V and 1 from J, leaving 10 bases between them. Looked up from germline, CDR1 is MDHEN and CDR2 is SYDVKM. The CDR3 DNA follows: TGTGCCAGCAGTTTATGGTCCTTAGGGGCCAAAAACATTCAGTACTTC. It yields the protein CASSLWSLGAKNIQYF.

CDR3 sequence: CASSATGNTEAFF. CDR3 in DNA: TGCGCCAGCAGCGCAACAGGGAACACTGAAGCTTTCTTT. The chain recombines TRBV10-2 with TRBJ1-1, with D possibly TRBD1 on 5 matching bases. Germline V CDR1 and CDR2: WSHSY, SAAADI. The CDR3 totals 13 residues. The V and J ends lost 6 bases and 1 base respectively, with 9 bases between them.

The chain employs TRBV12-3 or TRBV12-4 and TRBJ1-2; D gene ambiguous. The CDR3 extends over 13 amino acids. V was trimmed by 1 base and J by 5 bases, leaving 8 bases between them. As DNA, the CDR3 is TGTGCCAGCAGTTTAGGCAGGTTTTATGGCTACACCTTC. Its protein product is CASSLGRFYGYTF.

The chain joins TRBV5-1 to TRBJ2-3, with D perhaps TRBD1 or TRBD2 (7 bases each). Per the germline V gene, CDR1 is SGHRS and CDR2 is YFSETQ. V lost 8 bases to trimming and J lost 1 base, with 17 bases between them. The CDR3 runs 15 residues. The CDR3 loop is CASSQGGSRTDTQYF. DNA of the CDR3: TGCGCCAGTTCCCAGGGGGGGTCTCGCACAGATACGCAGTATTTT.

This clone was counted only a few times. The V call is TRBV3-1 (or the pseudogene TRBV3-2), the J call TRBJ1-1; D remains unclear. The length of the CDR3 is 15 residues. Trimming removed 0 bases at V and 1 base at J, with 9 bases between. The V gene's germline CDR1 is LGHDT and CDR2 YNNKEL (reference sequence). CDR3 loop: CASSQEKVRNTEAFF. The CDR3, as DNA: TGTGCCAGCAGCCAAGAGAAAGTACGGAACACTGAAGCTTTCTTT.

V is TRBV6-6 and J is TRBJ1-2; TRBD1 is a possible D gene (5 bases). V shed 8 bases and J shed 4 bases, with 8 bases lying between them. The CDR3 is 11 amino acids. The germline gives CDR1 MNHNY, CDR2 SVGAGI (reference sequence). The CDR3 loop reads CASGGGYGYTF. In nucleotides, the CDR3 is TGTGCCAGCGGGGGTGGCTATGGCTACACCTTC.

The chain recombines TRBV18 with TRBJ2-1, with 11 positions matching TRBD2. The CDR3 has 17 residues. With 5 bases clipped from V and 2 bases from J, the junction kept 8 bases outside the gene matches. Germline V gene data show CDR1 as KGHSH and CDR2 as LQKENI. CDR3 loop: CASSKKIAGGPYNEQFF. The CDR3 nucleotides read TGTGCCAGCTCAAAAAAAATAGCGGGGGGGCCCTACAATGAGCAGTTCTTC.

The chain couples TRBV24-1 to TRBJ2-3; TRBD2 matches 7 bases. The CDR3 has 13 residues. Germline values: CDR1 KGHDR, CDR2 SFDVKD. V was pared by 5 bases and J by 3 bases, with 1 base of the junction left unmatched. In DNA form, the CDR3 reads TGTGCCACCAGTGCGGGGGGAACAGATACGCAGTATTTT. Protein product: CATSAGGTDTQYF.